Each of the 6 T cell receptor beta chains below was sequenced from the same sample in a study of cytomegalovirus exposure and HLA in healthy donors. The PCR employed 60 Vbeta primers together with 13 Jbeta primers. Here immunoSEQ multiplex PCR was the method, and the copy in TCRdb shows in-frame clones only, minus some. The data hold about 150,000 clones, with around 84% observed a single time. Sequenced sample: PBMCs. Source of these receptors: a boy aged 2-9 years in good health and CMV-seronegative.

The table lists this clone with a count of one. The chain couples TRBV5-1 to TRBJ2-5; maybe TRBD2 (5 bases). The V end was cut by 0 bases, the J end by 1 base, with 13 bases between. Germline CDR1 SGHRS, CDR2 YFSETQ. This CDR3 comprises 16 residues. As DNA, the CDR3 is TGCGCCAGCAGCTTGGGTGTCGGGGTGGTCCAAGAGACCCAGTACTTC. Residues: CASSLGVGVVQETQYF.

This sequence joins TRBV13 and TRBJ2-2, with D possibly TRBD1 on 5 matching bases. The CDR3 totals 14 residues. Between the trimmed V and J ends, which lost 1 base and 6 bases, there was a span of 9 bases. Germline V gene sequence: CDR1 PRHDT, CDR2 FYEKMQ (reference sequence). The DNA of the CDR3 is TGTGCCAGCAGCTTAGAAGTAGGGGCCGGGGAGCTGTTTTTT. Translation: CASSLEVGAGELFF. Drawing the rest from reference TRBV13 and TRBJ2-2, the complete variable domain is AAGVIQSPRHLIKEKRETATLKCYPIPRHDTVYWYQQGPGQDPQFLISFYEKMQSDKGSIPDRFSAQQFSDYHSELNMSSLELGDSALYFCASSLEVGAGELFFGEGSRLTVL.

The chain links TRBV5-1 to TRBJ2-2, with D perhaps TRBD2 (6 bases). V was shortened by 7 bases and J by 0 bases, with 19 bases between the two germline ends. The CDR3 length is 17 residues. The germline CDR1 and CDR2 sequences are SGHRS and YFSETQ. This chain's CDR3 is CASGRLGGVTNTGELFF. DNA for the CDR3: TGCGCCAGCGGCCGGCTCGGGGGAGTCACGAACACCGGGGAGCTGTTTTTT. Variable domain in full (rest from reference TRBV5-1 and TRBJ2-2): KAGVTQTPRYLIKTRGQQVTLSCSPISGHRSVSWYQQTPGQGLQFLFEYFSETQRNKGNFPGRFSGRQFSNSRSEMNVSTLELGDSALYLCASGRLGGVTNTGELFFGEGSRLTVL.

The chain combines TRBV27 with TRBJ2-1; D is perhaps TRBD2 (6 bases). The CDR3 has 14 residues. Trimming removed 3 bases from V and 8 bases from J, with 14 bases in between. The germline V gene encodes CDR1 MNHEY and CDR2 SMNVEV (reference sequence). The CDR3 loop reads CASSFGRMNYEQFF. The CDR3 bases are TGTGCCAGCAGTTTCGGGAGAATGAACTATGAGCAGTTCTTC.

The CDR3, as DNA: TGTGCCAGCAGTCGACAGGTGGACTACGAGCAGTACTTC. This sequence encodes CASSRQVDYEQYF. The V and J genes are TRBV6-1 and TRBJ2-7; a weak D match, TRBD1 (6 bases). This CDR3 comprises 13 residues. Germline values: CDR1 MNHNS, CDR2 SASEGT. The V gene lost 5 bases and the J gene lost 3 bases, with 11 bases spanning the gap.

CDR3 sequence (DNA): TGTGCCAGCAGTTACTCCGGGACAGGGGAAGAGACCCAGTACTTC. Protein product: CASSYSGTGEETQYF. The chain combines TRBV6-5 with TRBJ2-5; 10 nucleotides line up with TRBD1. Germline CDR1 and CDR2: MNHEY and SVGAGI. Trimming removed 0 bases from V and 3 bases from J; junction bases left unmatched: 1. This CDR3 comprises 15 residues.